These T cell receptor beta chains were read from a single sample in a study of T cells in Graves' hyperthyroidism and ophthalmopathy. TCRdb passed the multiplex PCR reads through MiXCR, listing each CDR3 protein once. The repertoire consists of roughly 200,000 distinct CDR3 sequences, with around 19% occurring once and the leading ten covering about 48%. The sample comprised blood. These receptors came from a man aged 35 to 55 with Graves' hyperthyroidism. Both conserved end residues are part of each CDR3. The D gene is left open where the match is weak. For some rows the clone size is stated as once, few or many, or as a class when expanded; others skip it.

V gene: TRBV7-2
J gene: TRBJ2-5
D gene: NA
clone size: many
CDR3 DNA: TGTGCCAGCACCACCGAAGAGACCCAGTACTTC
CDR3 protein: CASTTEETQYF

V gene: TRBV5-1
J gene: TRBJ1-1
D gene: NA
clone size: many
CDR3 DNA: TGCGCCAGCAGCTTGGCCCAGGGCAGCATGAACACTGAAGCTTTCTTT
CDR3 protein: CASSLAQGSMNTEAFF

V gene: TRBV2
J gene: TRBJ1-2
D gene: TRBD1
clone size: many
CDR3 DNA: TGTGCCAGCAGTGTGGACAGGGCCGCTGACTATGGCTACACCTTC
CDR3 protein: CASSVDRAADYGYTF

V gene: TRBV5-5
J gene: TRBJ1-5
D gene: NA
clone size: many
CDR3 DNA: TGTGCCAGCAGCAGACAGACCTATAGCAATCAGCCCCAGCATTTT
CDR3 protein: CASSRQTYSNQPQHF

V gene: TRBV28
J gene: TRBJ2-3
D gene: NA
clone size: many
CDR3 DNA: TGTGCCAGCAGTTTAAATCAGGGAGCAGATACGCAGTATTTT
CDR3 protein: CASSLNQGADTQYF

V gene: TRBV6-1
J gene: TRBJ2-1
D gene: TRBD1
clone size: many
CDR3 DNA: TGTGCCAGCAGTCCTCTCGGGACAGGGTCGTATGAGCAGTTCTTC
CDR3 protein: CASSPLGTGSYEQFF

V gene: TRBV10-3
J gene: TRBJ2-3
D gene: NA
clone size: few
CDR3 DNA: TGTGCCATCAGTATGGGGGGAGGCACAGATACGCAGTATTTT
CDR3 protein: CAISMGGGTDTQYF

V gene: TRBV7-2
J gene: TRBJ2-1
D gene: NA
clone size: NA
CDR3 DNA: TGTGCCAGCAGCGTGTACAACTACAATGAGCAGTTCTTC
CDR3 protein: CASSVYNYNEQFF

V gene: TRBV12-3/TRBV12-4
J gene: TRBJ2-1
D gene: TRBD2
clone size: many
CDR3 DNA: TGTGCCAGCAGTTTATTGGGCGGGGGGGCCTACAATGAGCAGTTCTTC
CDR3 protein: CASSLLGGGAYNEQFF

V gene: TRBV9
J gene: TRBJ1-1
D gene: NA
clone size: many
CDR3 DNA: TGTGCCAGCAGCGTGTACCCCTCCCCTCAGGGGCGTGAAGCTTTCTTT
CDR3 protein: CASSVYPSPQGREAFF

V gene: TRBV12-3/TRBV12-4
J gene: TRBJ2-7
D gene: NA
clone size: NA
CDR3 DNA: TGTGCCAGCACCTCGGGAACTGGAGAGCAGTACTTC
CDR3 protein: CASTSGTGEQYF

V gene: TRBV7-2
J gene: TRBJ2-1
D gene: NA
clone size: many
CDR3 DNA: TGTGCCAGCAGCTTACTTTGGGGAGCCTACAATGAGCAGTTCTTC
CDR3 protein: CASSLLWGAYNEQFF

V gene: TRBV27
J gene: TRBJ1-6
D gene: NA
clone size: NA
CDR3 DNA: TGTGCCAGCAGTTTATCAGTCGGGACTCCCTCTTCACCGCTCCACTTT
CDR3 protein: CASSLSVGTPSSPLHF

V gene: TRBV5-1
J gene: TRBJ1-4
D gene: NA
clone size: many
CDR3 DNA: TGCGCCAGCAGCTTGTCCGCGACGAATGAAAAACTGTTTTTT
CDR3 protein: CASSLSATNEKLFF

V gene: TRBV4-1
J gene: TRBJ2-7
D gene: TRBD2
clone size: NA
CDR3 DNA: TGCGCCAGCAGCCAAGTGCTAGCGGACTCCTACGAGCAGTACTTC
CDR3 protein: CASSQVLADSYEQYF

V gene: TRBV28
J gene: TRBJ2-7
D gene: NA
clone size: many
CDR3 DNA: TGTGCCAGCAGTTTTCGGCAGGGTTGGGCCTACGAGCAGTACTTC
CDR3 protein: CASSFRQGWAYEQYF

V gene: TRBV11-2
J gene: TRBJ1-1
D gene: NA
clone size: NA
CDR3 DNA: TGTGCCAGCCGCCAAGGGCAGAACACTGAAGCTTTCTTT
CDR3 protein: CASRQGQNTEAFF

V gene: TRBV4-3
J gene: TRBJ1-1
D gene: TRBD1
clone size: NA
CDR3 DNA: TGCGCCAGCAGCGCCCAGGGGGGCACTGAAGCTTTCTTT
CDR3 protein: CASSAQGGTEAFF

V gene: TRBV5-1
J gene: TRBJ2-1
D gene: TRBD2
clone size: NA
CDR3 DNA: TGTGCCAGCAGGTCTCAGCTAGCGGGGGCCTACAATGAGCAGTTCTTC
CDR3 protein: CASRSQLAGAYNEQFF